This T cell receptor delta chain was sequenced for a study of γδ T cells in repeated Plasmodium falciparum infection. V gave up 0 bases and J gave up 0 bases, with 20 bases separating them. The CDR3 consists of 19 residues. Germline V gene lookup returns CDR1 TSWWSYY and CDR2 QGS. Gammadelta T cells were flow-sorted from PBMC into Vgamma9/Vdelta2+ and Vdelta2-negative populations for bulk analysis. TCRdb reran clone calling via CATT on the multiplex PCR reads. The table includes some 100,000 delta-chain clones, over 1.3% detected once. This clone turned up a few times. One base separates it from a far larger clone, so it is likely a read error. Other DNA sequences in this specimen translate into the identical CDR3.

The material sequenced was gamma-delta T cells from blood. This TCR came from a pool of human donors (malaria-infected and uninfected, not separated). V gene TRDV1 combines with J gene TRDJ1; D is ambiguous. TCRdb offers no J gene call, so here the DNA was matched to germline to obtain one. This CDR3 reads CALGELWLQGVGYTDKLIF. The CDR3 DNA is TGTGCTCTTGGGGAACTGTGGCTACAGGGAGTGGGTTACACCGATAAACTCATCTTT.